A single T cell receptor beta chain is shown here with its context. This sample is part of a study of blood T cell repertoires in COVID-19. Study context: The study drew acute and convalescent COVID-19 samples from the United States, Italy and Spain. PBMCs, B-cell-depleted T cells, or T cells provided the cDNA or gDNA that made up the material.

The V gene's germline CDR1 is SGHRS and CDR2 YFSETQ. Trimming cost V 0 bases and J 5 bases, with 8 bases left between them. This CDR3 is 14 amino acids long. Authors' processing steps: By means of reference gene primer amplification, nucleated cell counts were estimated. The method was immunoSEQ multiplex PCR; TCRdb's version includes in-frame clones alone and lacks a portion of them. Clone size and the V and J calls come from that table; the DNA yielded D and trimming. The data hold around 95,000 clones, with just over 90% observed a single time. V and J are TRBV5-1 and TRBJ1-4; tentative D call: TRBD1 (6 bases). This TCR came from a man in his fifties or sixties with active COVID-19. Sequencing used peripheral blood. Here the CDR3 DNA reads TGCGCCAGCAGCTTGGGTCAGGGGAATGAAAAACTGTTTTTT. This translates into CASSLGQGNEKLFF.